This T cell receptor beta chain was sequenced in a study of blood T cells in healthy people across ages. Per germline, CDR1 SGDLS and CDR2 YYNGEE. The CDR3 covers 13 residues. The V and J ends lost 3 bases and 7 bases respectively, with 10 bases between them. Combining a sample-barcoded 5' primer with a J-beta primer mix, a second PCR ran for about 6 to 12 cycles. TCRdb re-called the 5' RACE reads through MiXCR, storing one row per CDR3 protein. The sample includes approximately 580,000 distinct CDR3 sequences, 24% of them seen just once. Only a few counts were recorded for this clonotype. Antigen specificity is unknown. Points from the study as a whole: There were more naive CD4+ cells and higher diversity in long-lived donors than in aged donors.

This sample also appeared in a second study, on T cells of mothers and their children. From that paper: Samples were obtained from a few healthy Caucasian mothers and their six children. Overlap ran slightly, non-significantly higher for related than unrelated mother-child pairs.

Specimen: blood. The sequence was collected from a boy aged 5-17 years in good health. J is TRBJ1-4 and V is TRBV9; no clear D gene. CDR3 protein: CASSGTGPEKLFF. Written as DNA, the CDR3 is TGTGCCAGCAGCGGGACCGGCCCTGAAAAACTGTTTTTT.